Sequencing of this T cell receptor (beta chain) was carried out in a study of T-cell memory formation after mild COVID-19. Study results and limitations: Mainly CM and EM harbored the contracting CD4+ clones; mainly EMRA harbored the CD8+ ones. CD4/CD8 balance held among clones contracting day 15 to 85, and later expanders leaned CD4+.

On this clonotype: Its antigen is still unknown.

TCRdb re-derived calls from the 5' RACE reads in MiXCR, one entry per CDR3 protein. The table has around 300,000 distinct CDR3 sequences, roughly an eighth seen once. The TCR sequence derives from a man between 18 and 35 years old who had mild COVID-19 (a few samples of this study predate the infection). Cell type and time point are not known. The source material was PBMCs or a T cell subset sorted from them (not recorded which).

The CDR3 DNA follows: TGTGCCAGCAGGATTCGGGGGCAATACGAGCAGTACTTC. Protein sequence: CASRIRGQYEQYF. The gene calls are TRBV12-3 or TRBV12-4 and TRBJ2-7, with D perhaps given as TRBD1 or TRBD2 (6 bases each). Between the trimmed V and J ends, which lost 6 bases and 4 bases, there was a span of 13 bases. The CDR3 runs 13 residues.